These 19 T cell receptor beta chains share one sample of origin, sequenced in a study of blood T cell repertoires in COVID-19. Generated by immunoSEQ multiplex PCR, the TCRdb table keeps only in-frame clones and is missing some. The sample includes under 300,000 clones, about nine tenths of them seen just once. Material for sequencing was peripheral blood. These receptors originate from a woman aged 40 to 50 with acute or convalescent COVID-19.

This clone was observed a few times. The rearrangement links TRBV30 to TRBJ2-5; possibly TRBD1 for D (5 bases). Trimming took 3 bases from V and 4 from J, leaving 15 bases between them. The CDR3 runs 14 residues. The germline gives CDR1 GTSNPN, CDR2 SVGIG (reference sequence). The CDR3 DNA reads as TGTGCCTGGAGGGACACCCGTAAGCGAGAGACCCAGTACTTC. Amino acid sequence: CAWRDTRKRETQYF.

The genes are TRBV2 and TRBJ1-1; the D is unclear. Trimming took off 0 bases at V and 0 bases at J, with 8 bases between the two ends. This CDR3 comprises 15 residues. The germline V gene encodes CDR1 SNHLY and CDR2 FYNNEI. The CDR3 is CASSEAGHMNTEAFF. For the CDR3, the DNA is TGTGCCAGCAGTGAAGCGGGCCACATGAACACTGAAGCTTTCTTT.

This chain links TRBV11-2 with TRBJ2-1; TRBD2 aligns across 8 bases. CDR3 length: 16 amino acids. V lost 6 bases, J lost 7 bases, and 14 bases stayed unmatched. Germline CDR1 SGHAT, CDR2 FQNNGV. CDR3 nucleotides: TGTGCCAGCAGGCCCGCGGGGCTAGCGGGCCCTAATGAGCAGTTCTTC. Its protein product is CASRPAGLAGPNEQFF. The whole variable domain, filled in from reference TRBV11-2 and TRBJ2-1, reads EAGVAQSPRYKIIEKRQSVAFWCNPISGHATLYWYQQILGQGPKLLIQFQNNGVVDDSQLPKDRFSAERLKGVDSTLKIQPAKLEDSAVYLCASRPAGLAGPNEQFFGPGTRLTVL.

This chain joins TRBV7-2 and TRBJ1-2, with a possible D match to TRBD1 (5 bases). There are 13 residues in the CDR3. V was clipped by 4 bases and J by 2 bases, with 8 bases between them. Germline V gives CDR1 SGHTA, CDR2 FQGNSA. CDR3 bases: TGTGCCAGCAGCTCGACAGACAACTATGGCTACACCTTC. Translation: CASSSTDNYGYTF.

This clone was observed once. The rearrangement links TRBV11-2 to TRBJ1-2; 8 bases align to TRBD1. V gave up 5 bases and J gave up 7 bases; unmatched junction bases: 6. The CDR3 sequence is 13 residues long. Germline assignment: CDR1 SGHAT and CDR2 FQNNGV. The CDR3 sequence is CASSLPTGGGYTF. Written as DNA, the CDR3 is TGTGCCAGCAGCCTACCTACAGGGGGTGGCTACACCTTC.

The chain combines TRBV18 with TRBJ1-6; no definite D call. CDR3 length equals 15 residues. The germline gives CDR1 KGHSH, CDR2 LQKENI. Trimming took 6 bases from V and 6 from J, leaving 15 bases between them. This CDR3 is CASSRSTDLNSPLHF. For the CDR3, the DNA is TGTGCCAGCTCCCGGAGCACGGATCTTAATTCACCCCTCCACTTT.

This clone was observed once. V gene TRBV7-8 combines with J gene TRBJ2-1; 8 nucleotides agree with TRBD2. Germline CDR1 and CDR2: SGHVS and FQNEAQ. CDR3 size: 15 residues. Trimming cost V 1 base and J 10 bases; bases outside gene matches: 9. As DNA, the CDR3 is TGTGCCAGCAGCTTAGACCGGGGGGGCCTCCGAGAGCAGTTCTTC. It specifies CASSLDRGGLREQFF.

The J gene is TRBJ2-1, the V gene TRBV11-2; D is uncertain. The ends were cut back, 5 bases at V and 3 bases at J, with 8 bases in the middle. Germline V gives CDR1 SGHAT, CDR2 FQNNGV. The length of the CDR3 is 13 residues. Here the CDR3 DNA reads TGTGCCAGCAGCCCCGGTGGCTACAATGAGCAGTTCTTC. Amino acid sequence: CASSPGGYNEQFF. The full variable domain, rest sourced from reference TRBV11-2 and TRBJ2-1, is EAGVAQSPRYKIIEKRQSVAFWCNPISGHATLYWYQQILGQGPKLLIQFQNNGVVDDSQLPKDRFSAERLKGVDSTLKIQPAKLEDSAVYLCASSPGGYNEQFFGPGTRLTVL.

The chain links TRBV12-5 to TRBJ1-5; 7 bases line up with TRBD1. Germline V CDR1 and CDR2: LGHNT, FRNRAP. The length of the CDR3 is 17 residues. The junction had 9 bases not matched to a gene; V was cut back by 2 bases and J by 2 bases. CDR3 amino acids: CASGLRLPGQRNQPQHF. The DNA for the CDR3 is TGTGCTAGTGGTTTGAGACTGCCGGGACAGCGCAATCAGCCCCAGCATTTT.

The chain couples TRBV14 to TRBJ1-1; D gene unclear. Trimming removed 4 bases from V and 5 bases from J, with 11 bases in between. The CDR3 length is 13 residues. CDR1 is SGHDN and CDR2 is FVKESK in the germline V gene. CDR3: CASSPGMRTEAFF. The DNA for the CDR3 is TGTGCCAGCAGCCCCGGGATGAGGACTGAAGCTTTCTTT.

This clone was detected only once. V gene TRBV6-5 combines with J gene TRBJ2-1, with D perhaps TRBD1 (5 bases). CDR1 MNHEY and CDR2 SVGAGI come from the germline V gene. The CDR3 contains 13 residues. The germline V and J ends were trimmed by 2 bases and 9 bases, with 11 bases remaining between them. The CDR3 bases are TGTGCCAGCAGTTACGCAGGGCGTCTTGAGCAGTTCTTC. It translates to CASSYAGRLEQFF.

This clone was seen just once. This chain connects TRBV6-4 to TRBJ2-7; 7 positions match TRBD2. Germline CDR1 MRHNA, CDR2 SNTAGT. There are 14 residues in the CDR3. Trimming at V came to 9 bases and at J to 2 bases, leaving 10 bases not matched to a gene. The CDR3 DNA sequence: TGTGCCAGGACCATACGCGGGGGAACCTACGAGCAGTACGTC. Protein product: CARTIRGGTYEQYV.

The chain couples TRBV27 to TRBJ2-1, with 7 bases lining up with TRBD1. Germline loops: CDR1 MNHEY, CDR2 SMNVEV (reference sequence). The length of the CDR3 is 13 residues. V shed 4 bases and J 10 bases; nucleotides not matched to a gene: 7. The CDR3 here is CASSSGGLREQFF. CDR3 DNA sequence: TGTGCCAGCAGTTCAGGGGGTTTACGGGAGCAGTTCTTC.

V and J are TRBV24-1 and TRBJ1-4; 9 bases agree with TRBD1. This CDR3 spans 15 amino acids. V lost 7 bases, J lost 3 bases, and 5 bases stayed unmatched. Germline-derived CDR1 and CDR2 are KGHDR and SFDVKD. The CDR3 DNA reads TGTGCCACCAGCGACCGGACAGGGGCTAATGAAAAACTGTTTTTT. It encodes CATSDRTGANEKLFF.

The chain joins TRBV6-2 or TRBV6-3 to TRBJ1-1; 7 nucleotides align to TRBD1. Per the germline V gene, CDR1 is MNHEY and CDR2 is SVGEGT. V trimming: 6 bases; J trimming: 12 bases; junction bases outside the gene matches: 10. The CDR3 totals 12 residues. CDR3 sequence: CASSTTGKAPFF. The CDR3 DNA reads TGTGCCAGCAGCACGACAGGGAAAGCTCCTTTCTTT.

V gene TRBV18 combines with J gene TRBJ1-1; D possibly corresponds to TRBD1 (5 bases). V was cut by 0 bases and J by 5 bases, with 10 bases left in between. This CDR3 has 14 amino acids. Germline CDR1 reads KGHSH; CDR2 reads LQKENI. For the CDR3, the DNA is TGTGCCAGCTCACCACCTTCGGGGGGGACTGAAGCTTTCTTT. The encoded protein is CASSPPSGGTEAFF. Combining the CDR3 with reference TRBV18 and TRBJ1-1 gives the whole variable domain NAGVMQNPRHLVRRRGQEARLRCSPMKGHSHVYWYRQLPEEGLKFMVYLQKENIIDESGMPKERFSAEFPKEGPSILRIQQVVRGDSAAYFCASSPPSGGTEAFFGQGTRLTVV.

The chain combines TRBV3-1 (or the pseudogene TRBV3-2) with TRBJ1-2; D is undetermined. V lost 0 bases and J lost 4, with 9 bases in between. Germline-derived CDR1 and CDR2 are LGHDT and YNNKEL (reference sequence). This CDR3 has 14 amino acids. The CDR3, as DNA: TGTGCCAGCAGCCAAGAAGGTCGAGGCTATGGCTACACCTTC. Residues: CASSQEGRGYGYTF.

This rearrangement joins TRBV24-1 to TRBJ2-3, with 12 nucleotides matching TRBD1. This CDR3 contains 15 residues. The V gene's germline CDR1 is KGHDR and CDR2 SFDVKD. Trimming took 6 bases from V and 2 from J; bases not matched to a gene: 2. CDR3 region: CATSLGQGATDTQYF. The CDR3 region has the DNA TGTGCCACCAGTTTGGGACAGGGGGCCACAGATACGCAGTATTTT.

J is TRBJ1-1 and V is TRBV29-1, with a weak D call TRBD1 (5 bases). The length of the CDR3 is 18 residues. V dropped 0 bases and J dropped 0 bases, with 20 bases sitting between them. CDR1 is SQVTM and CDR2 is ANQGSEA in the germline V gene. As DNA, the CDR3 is TGCAGCGTTGAAGATCTGGGTTCCTTTGGACACCTGAACACTGAAGCTTTCTTT. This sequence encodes CSVEDLGSFGHLNTEAFF. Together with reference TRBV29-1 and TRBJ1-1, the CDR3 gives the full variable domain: SAVISQKPSRDICQRGTSLTIQCQVDSQVTMMFWYRQQPGQSLTLIATANQGSEATYESGFVIDKFPISRPNLTFSTLTVSNMSPEDSSIYLCSVEDLGSFGHLNTEAFFGQGTRLTVV.